The clone carrying this T cell receptor (beta chain) occurred once. What it binds is unknown. Pooled together were second doses at about 4 or about 12 weeks. Here immunoSEQ multiplex PCR was the method, and the copy in TCRdb shows in-frame clones only, minus some. In the table there are about 180,000 clones, around 90% of which are singletons. The V and J ends lost 4 bases and 8 bases, in that order; junction bases with no gene match: 5. CDR3 length: 13 residues. Germline lookup yields CDR1 SGDLS and CDR2 YYNGEE. The data are from a study of T cell responses to AZD1222 COVID-19 vaccine. General study findings and limits: Close to half of spike-specific TCRs reportedly recognize unmutated variant regions.

The chain couples TRBV9 to TRBJ2-1; 8 bases are a match to TRBD1. The material was peripheral blood, obtained 28 days after the second AZD1222 dose. The TCR comes from an adult who received the AZD1222 COVID-19 vaccine. The CDR3 DNA is TGTGCCAGCAGCCTCGCAGGGGGCCATGAGCAGTTCTTC. The encoded protein is CASSLAGGHEQFF.